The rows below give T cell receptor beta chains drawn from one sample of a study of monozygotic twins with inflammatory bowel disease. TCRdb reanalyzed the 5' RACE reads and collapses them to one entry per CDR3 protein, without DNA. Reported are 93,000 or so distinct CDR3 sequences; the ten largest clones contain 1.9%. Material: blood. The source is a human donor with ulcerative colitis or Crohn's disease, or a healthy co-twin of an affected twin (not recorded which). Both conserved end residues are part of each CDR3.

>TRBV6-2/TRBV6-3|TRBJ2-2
CASNQAVGELFF
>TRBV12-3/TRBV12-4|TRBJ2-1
CASSGLAGGQPYNEQFF
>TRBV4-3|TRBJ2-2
CASSQAPKTGSTGELFF
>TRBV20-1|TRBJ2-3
CSASRSADTQYF
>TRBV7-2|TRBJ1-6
CASSSAGQGGSSPLHF
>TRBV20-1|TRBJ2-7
CSARTASGIGEQYF
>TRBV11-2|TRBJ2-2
CASSPTSGRAGELFF
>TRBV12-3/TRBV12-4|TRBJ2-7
CASSLVRGRVYEQYF
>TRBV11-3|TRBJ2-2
CASSLDGGAWTGELFF
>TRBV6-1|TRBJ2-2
CASSHDRGGTGELFF
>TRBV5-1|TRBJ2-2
CASSLGGGELFF
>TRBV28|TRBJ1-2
CASLDRGLDYGYTF
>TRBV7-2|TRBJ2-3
CASTLQTTTDTQYF
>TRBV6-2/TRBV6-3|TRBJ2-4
CASRNRGNLGGDIQYF
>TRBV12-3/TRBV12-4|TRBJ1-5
CASSLSGRSNQPQHF
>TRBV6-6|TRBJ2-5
CASRSTPQETQYF
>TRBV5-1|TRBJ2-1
CASSIEAGGLVEQFF
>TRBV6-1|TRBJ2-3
CASATVLLGRARRDTQYF
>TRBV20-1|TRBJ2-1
CSVIVRRRLPYNEQFF
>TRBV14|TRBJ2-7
CASSLRDRGPYEQYF
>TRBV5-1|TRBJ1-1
CASSPSWQGYTEAFF
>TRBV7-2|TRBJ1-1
CASSLGRRTEAFF